Listed below are T cell receptor beta chains from one sample, sequenced in a study of early T cells in non-severe SARS-CoV-2 infection. TCRdb ran MiXCR on the 5' RACE reads and lists one entry per CDR3 protein. The sample includes roughly 45,000 distinct CDR3 sequences, roughly 12% of them seen just once. The source material was whole blood. The source of these receptors is an adult who was a healthcare worker with PCR-confirmed SARS-CoV-2 infection or an uninfected control (not recorded which). The CDR3 runs from the conserved cysteine through the conserved F or W. The D gene is left open where the match is weak. The size field is filled for only some rows; it gives once, few, many or a size class.

d_call clone_size j_call v_call cdr3_nt cdr3_aa
TRBD2 - TRBJ2-3 TRBV29-1 TGCAGCCTTCGGACTAGCGGGATCAAAAATACGCAGTATTTT CSLRTSGIKNTQYF
- - TRBJ2-1 TRBV29-1 TGCAGCGTTGGGTACAGGGACCGAGATGGCAATGAGCAGTTCTTC CSVGYRDRDGNEQFF
- - TRBJ1-5 TRBV28 TGTGCCAGCAGTTTATTGGATAATAGCAATCAGCCCCAGCATTTT CASSLLDNSNQPQHF
TRBD2 - TRBJ2-7 TRBV12-3/TRBV12-4 TGTGCCAGCAGTCCACGGCCGGGACTACAGTACGAGCAGTACTTC CASSPRPGLQYEQYF
- - TRBJ2-3 TRBV20-1 TGCAGTTGGGGGTCCAGGGATACGCAGTATTTT CSWGSRDTQYF
- many TRBJ2-5 TRBV7-2 TGTGCCAGCAGCTTAGGGGACCCAAGGACGAACCAGTACTTC CASSLGDPRTNQYF
- many TRBJ2-1 TRBV25-1 TGTGCCAGCAGTGTAGGCGCTGGGTCCTACAATGAGCAGTTCTTC CASSVGAGSYNEQFF
- many TRBJ2-2 TRBV6-5 TGTGCCACCGCTCGGGGAGTCGGGGAGCTGTTTTTT CATARGVGELFF
- many TRBJ2-7 TRBV7-9 TGTGCCAGCACCTCCAAGCTCTACGAGCAGTACTTC CASTSKLYEQYF
- - TRBJ1-1 TRBV7-9 TGTGCCAGCAGCCAGGGTAGGGACACTGAAGCTTTTTTT CASSQGRDTEAFF
- few TRBJ2-5 TRBV2 TGTGCCAGCAGTGCTACAGGGAGATTCGAAGAGACCCAGTACTTC CASSATGRFEETQYF
- many TRBJ2-5 TRBV7-2 TGTGCCAGCAGCTTAGCGGGAGGAGAGACCCAGTACTTC CASSLAGGETQYF
- few TRBJ2-3 TRBV9 TGTGCCAGCAGCCCCTGGGGGGACACAGATACGCAGTATTTT CASSPWGDTDTQYF
TRBD2 few TRBJ2-1 TRBV5-1 TGCGCCAGCAGCTGGAGACTTGGCGGGAGCTCCTACAATGAGCAGTTCTTC CASSWRLGGSSYNEQFF
- few TRBJ2-1 TRBV3-1 TGTGCCAGCAGCAATAGACAGGACAATGAGCAGTTCTTC CASSNRQDNEQFF